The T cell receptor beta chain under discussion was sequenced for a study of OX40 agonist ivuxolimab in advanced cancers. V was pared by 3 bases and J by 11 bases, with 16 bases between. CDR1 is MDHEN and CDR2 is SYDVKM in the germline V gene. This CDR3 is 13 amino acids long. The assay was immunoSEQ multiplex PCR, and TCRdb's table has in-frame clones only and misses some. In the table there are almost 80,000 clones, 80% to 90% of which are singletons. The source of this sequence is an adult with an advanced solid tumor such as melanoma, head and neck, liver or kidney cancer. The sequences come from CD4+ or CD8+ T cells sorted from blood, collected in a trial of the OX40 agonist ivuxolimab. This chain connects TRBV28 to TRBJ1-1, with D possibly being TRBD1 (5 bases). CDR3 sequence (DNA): TGTGCCAGCAGTTTTGGGTGGCGGGGCCTGGCTTTCTTT. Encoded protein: CASSFGWRGLAFF.